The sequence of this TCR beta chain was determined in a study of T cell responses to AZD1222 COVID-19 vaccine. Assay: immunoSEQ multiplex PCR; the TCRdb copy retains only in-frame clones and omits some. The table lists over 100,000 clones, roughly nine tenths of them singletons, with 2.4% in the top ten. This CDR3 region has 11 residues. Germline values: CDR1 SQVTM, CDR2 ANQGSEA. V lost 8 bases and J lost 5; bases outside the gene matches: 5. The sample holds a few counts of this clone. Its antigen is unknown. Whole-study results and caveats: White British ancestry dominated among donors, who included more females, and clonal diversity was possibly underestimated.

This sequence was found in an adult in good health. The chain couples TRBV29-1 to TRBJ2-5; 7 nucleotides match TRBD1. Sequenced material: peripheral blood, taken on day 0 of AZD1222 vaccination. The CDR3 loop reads CSPKTGETQYF. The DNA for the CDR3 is TGCAGCCCAAAGACAGGGGAGACCCAGTACTTC.